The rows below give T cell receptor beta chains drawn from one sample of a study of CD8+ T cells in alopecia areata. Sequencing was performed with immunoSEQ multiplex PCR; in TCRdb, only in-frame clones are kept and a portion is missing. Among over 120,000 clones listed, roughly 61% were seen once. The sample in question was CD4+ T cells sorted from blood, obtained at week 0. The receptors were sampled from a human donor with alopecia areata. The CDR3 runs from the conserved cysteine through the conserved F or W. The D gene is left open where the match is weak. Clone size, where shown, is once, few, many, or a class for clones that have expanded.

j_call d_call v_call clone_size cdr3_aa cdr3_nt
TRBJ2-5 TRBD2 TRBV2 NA CASSVSGTSGVGETQYF TGTGCCAGCAGTGTCAGCGGGACTAGCGGGGTAGGAGAGACCCAGTACTTC
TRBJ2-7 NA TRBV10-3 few CAISESGSEQYF TGTGCCATCAGTGAATCAGGATCCGAGCAGTACTTC
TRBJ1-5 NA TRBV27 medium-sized CASTSLGSLRGQPQHF TGTGCCAGCACATCTCTGGGTTCCTTGCGGGGTCAGCCCCAGCATTTT
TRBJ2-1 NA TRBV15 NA CATGEYDEQFF TGTGCCACCGGGGAATACGATGAGCAGTTCTTC
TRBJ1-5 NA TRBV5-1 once CASSLGGFNQPQHF TGCGCCAGCAGCTTGGGAGGTTTCAATCAGCCCCAGCATTTT
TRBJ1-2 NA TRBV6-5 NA CASRTVNYGYTF TGTGCCAGCAGAACAGTTAACTATGGCTACACCTTC
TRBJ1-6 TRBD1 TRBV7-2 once CASSLSTGENSPLHF TGTGCCAGCAGCTTGTCGACAGGGGAGAATTCACCCCTCCACTTT
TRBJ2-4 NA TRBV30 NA CAWRRTDTLAKNIQYF TGTGCCTGGAGGAGAACTGACACATTAGCCAAAAACATTCAGTACTTC
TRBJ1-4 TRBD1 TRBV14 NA CASSRGDRVNEKLFF TGTGCCAGCAGCCGCGGGGACAGGGTAAACGAAAAACTGTTTTTT
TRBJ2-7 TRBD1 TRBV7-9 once CASSLGQVSYEQYF TGTGCCAGCAGTTTGGGACAGGTCTCCTACGAGCAGTACTTC
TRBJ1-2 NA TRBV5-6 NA CASSLNGGYTF TGTGCCAGCAGCTTGAACGGGGGCTACACCTTC
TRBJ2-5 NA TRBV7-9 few CASSLGVTVQETQYF TGTGCCAGCAGCTTAGGTGTGACAGTCCAAGAGACCCAGTACTTC
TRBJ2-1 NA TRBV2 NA CASSESGFYNEQFF TGTGCCAGCAGTGAGAGCGGATTCTACAATGAGCAGTTCTTC
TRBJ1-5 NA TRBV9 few CASSPQNGPQHF TGTGCCAGCAGCCCTCAGAACGGCCCCCAGCATTTT